Each of the 24 T cell receptor beta chains below was sequenced from the same sample in a study of a mutant IDH1 vaccine in newly diagnosed glioma. Sequencing used immunoSEQ multiplex PCR; TCRdb keeps in-frame clones, though not all of them. The sample shows some 70,000 clones, nearly 85% of them seen only once. The time point here: week 23, last vaccination. A 20-mer mutant IDH1 peptide at 300 ug was injected subcutaneously with topical imiquimod. Their target antigens are unknown. The input for sequencing was PBMCs, taken from a glioma patient whose treatment included an IDH1 peptide vaccine. These TCRs come from a man aged 18 to 30 with glioma.

The chain recombines TRBV29-1 with TRBJ2-7, with a tentative D call TRBD2 (7 bases). This CDR3 has 12 residues. CDR1 is SQVTM, CDR2 ANQGSEA, per germline. Trimming shortened V by 5 bases and J by 3 bases, and 11 bases separated the two germline ends. As DNA, the CDR3 is TGCAGCGTTTCAGGGGACTACTACGAGCAGTACTTC. Amino acids: CSVSGDYYEQYF.

The chain couples TRBV12-2 to TRBJ2-3; TRBD2, the D gene given by the table, was not confirmed from the DNA. TRBV12-2 is designated a pseudogene. This CDR3 spans 16 amino acids. DNA for the CDR3: TGTGCAAGTCGCTTAGGCCCCTACGGGGGAGCAGATACGCAGTATTTT. It specifies CASRLGPYGGADTQYF.

This chain connects TRBV30 to TRBJ1-1, with 7 bases aligning to TRBD1. Germline V gene lookup returns CDR1 GTSNPN and CDR2 SVGIG (reference sequence). CDR3 size: 13 residues. CDR3 residues: CAGNRDRNTEAFF. The CDR3 nucleotides read TGTGCTGGGAACCGGGACAGGAACACTGAAGCTTTCTTT.

The chain joins TRBV18 to TRBJ1-1; 7 bases are shared with TRBD1. There are 14 residues in the CDR3. From germline, CDR1 is KGHSH and CDR2 LQKENI. J gave up 5 bases and V 4 bases, and 7 bases lay outside the gene matches. DNA for the CDR3: TGTGCCAGCTCACTCTGGGACAGCAGTACTGAAGCTTTCTTT. This codes for CASSLWDSSTEAFF.

The J gene is TRBJ2-3, the V gene TRBV7-2, with 9 positions matching TRBD1. CDR3 length: 18 residues. Per the germline V gene, CDR1 is SGHTA and CDR2 is FQGNSA. Trimming at V came to 0 bases and at J to 2 bases, leaving 9 bases not matched to a gene. The chain's CDR3 is CASSLAPTGTGYTDTQYF. The CDR3 region has the DNA TGTGCCAGCAGCTTAGCGCCGACCGGGACAGGGTACACAGATACGCAGTATTTT.

V and J are TRBV28 and TRBJ1-1, with a weak D call TRBD1 (5 bases). Germline V gene lookup returns CDR1 MDHEN and CDR2 SYDVKM. The CDR3 sequence is 16 residues long. The germline V and J ends were trimmed by 5 bases and 4 bases, with 20 bases remaining between them. The CDR3 loop is CASSPRPLRVGTEAFF. DNA of the CDR3: TGTGCCAGCAGTCCACGCCCCCTCAGGGTCGGCACTGAAGCTTTCTTT.

Worth noting for this clone: The sample has other DNA sequences that encode this CDR3 too. The chain has TRBV7-9 and TRBJ1-2; no clear D. The CDR3 consists of 12 residues. The V end lost 5 bases, the J end lost 4 bases, and 8 bases lay between the germline ends. Germline lookup yields CDR1 SEHNR and CDR2 FQNEAQ (reference sequence). CDR3 sequence (DNA): TGTGCCAGCAGCCTCCGGGGCTATGGCTACACCTTC. Its protein is CASSLRGYGYTF. The full variable domain, with the rest looked up from reference TRBV7-9 and TRBJ1-2, is DTGVSQNPRHKITKRGQNVTFRCDPISEHNRLYWYRQTLGQGPEFLTYFQNEAQLEKSRLLSDRFSAERPKGSFSTLEIQRTEQGDSAMYLCASSLRGYGYTFGSGTRLTVV.

This sequence joins TRBV10-3 and TRBJ2-7; D is unclear. Per germline, CDR1 ENHRY and CDR2 SYGVKD. This CDR3 has 14 residues. The V end lost 0 bases, the J end lost 4 bases, and 10 bases lay between the germline ends. CDR3 nucleotides: TGTGCCATCAGTGAGTCGAAGGTAGTTTACGAGCAGTACTTC. Protein sequence: CAISESKVVYEQYF.

The chain uses TRBV7-2 and TRBJ1-2; D unresolved. Germline CDR1 reads SGHTA; CDR2 reads FQGNSA. V was clipped by 1 base and J by 8 bases, with 14 bases between them. This CDR3 comprises 14 residues. The CDR3 region is CASSLDIGFRGYTF. Here the CDR3 DNA reads TGTGCCAGCAGCTTAGATATCGGGTTTCGCGGCTACACCTTC.

The J gene is TRBJ1-2, the V gene TRBV6-4, with unresolved D. The CDR3 has 14 amino acids. CDR1 is MRHNA, CDR2 SNTAGT, per germline. V lost 3 bases to trimming and J lost 7 bases, with 15 bases between them. The CDR3 bases are TGTGCCAGCAGTGAACGGTGGCAAGGCCCTGGCTACACCTTC. It specifies CASSERWQGPGYTF.

This chain links TRBV6-6 with TRBJ1-3, with D unclear. V shed 0 bases and J shed 4 bases, with 4 bases lying between them. The germline gives CDR1 MNHNY, CDR2 SVGAGI (reference sequence). This CDR3 has 13 residues. CDR3 DNA: TGTGCCAGCAGTTACTCGGTAGGAAACACCATATATTTT. Encoded protein: CASSYSVGNTIYF.

V and J are TRBV4-3 and TRBJ1-2; 7 positions match TRBD1. V lost 4 bases and J lost 3; bases outside the gene matches: 5. CDR1 and CDR2 from the germline V gene are LGHNA and YSLEER. This CDR3 spans 14 amino acids. The CDR3 loop reads CASSRDRDYYGYTF. The CDR3, as DNA: TGCGCCAGCAGCCGCGACAGGGATTACTATGGCTACACCTTC.

A word on this clone: Distinct nucleotide sequences in the sample also encode this CDR3. The genes are TRBV7-2 and TRBJ2-5, with 9 bases lining up with TRBD2. Germline lookup yields CDR1 SGHTA and CDR2 FQGNSA. CDR3 length equals 14 residues. Germline trimming cut 6 bases from V and 2 bases from J; bases unmatched to any gene: 4. Here the CDR3 reads CASSPTSGQETQYF. Written as DNA, the CDR3 is TGTGCCAGCAGTCCCACTAGCGGGCAAGAGACCCAGTACTTC.

J is TRBJ2-7 and V is TRBV5-1, with 8 bases aligning to TRBD2. The CDR3 totals 16 residues. J lost 0 bases, V lost 4 bases, and 9 bases had no gene match. CDR1 and CDR2 from the germline V gene are SGHRS and YFSETQ. The CDR3 DNA follows: TGCGCCAGCAGCCCAGGGACTAGAGGCGCCTCCTACGAGCAGTACTTC. Amino acids: CASSPGTRGASYEQYF.

The chain joins TRBV5-6 to TRBJ2-7; D gene ambiguous. Trimming stripped 1 base from V and 4 bases from J, with 9 bases between. Germline CDR1 SGHDT, CDR2 YYEEEE. This CDR3 has 13 amino acids. In nucleotides, the CDR3 is TGTGCCAGCAGCTTGACAGAGATATACGAGCAGTACTTC. It is translated as CASSLTEIYEQYF.

The chain couples TRBV27 to TRBJ2-7; maybe TRBD2 (6 bases). V dropped 6 bases and J dropped 0 bases, with 12 bases sitting between them. The CDR3 totals 14 residues. Germline values: CDR1 MNHEY, CDR2 SMNVEV (reference sequence). The CDR3 coding sequence is TGTGCCAGCAGGAACGGGGGAAACTCCTACGAGCAGTACTTC. Protein sequence: CASRNGGNSYEQYF.

The chain couples TRBV19 to TRBJ2-5; the match to TRBD2 covers 9 bases. Unmatched junction bases numbered 4, after V lost 3 bases and J lost 2 bases. The CDR3 is 15 residues long. Germline CDR1 is LNHDA and CDR2 is SQIVND (reference sequence). The CDR3 protein is CASSILLAGQETQYF. CDR3 DNA: TGTGCCAGTAGTATCCTACTAGCGGGTCAAGAGACCCAGTACTTC.

The chain employs TRBV30 and TRBJ2-7; 8 nucleotides match TRBD2. Trimming cost V 3 bases and J 2 bases; bases outside gene matches: 3. Germline assignment: CDR1 GTSNPN and CDR2 SVGIG (reference sequence). This CDR3 is 13 amino acids long. The CDR3 region is CAWRLAGAYEQYF. The CDR3 DNA is TGTGCCTGGAGGCTAGCGGGTGCCTACGAGCAGTACTTC.

On this clone: One end of the junction does not line up with germline, which may come from a read error. The chain uses TRBV5-1 and TRBJ2-7; D remains ambiguous. The CDR3 contains 11 residues. Per germline, CDR1 SGHRS and CDR2 YFSETQ. The DNA of the CDR3 is TGCGCCAGCAGCTTGCCGCCGGGCCGCATCTTC. This gives the protein CASSLPPGRIF.

The chain combines TRBV29-1 with TRBJ2-1, with unresolved D. The CDR3 runs to 13 residues. Germline V CDR1 and CDR2: SQVTM, ANQGSEA. The CDR3 protein is CSGNSNSYNEQFF. CDR3 in DNA: TGCAGTGGGAACTCCAACTCCTACAATGAGCAGTTCTTC.

This chain links TRBV9 with TRBJ2-1, with a possible D match to TRBD2 (6 bases). CDR1 and CDR2 (germline): SGDLS, YYNGEE. This CDR3 contains 15 residues. Deletions cut 2 bases from V and 3 bases from J, with 12 bases between. The CDR3 DNA reads as TGTGCCAGCAGCGTGGCGGGGCAGGACTACAATGAGCAGTTCTTC. It yields the protein CASSVAGQDYNEQFF.

This clone was seen only a few times. The rearrangement uses TRBV5-4 and TRBJ1-1; D is unresolved. Trimming stripped 3 bases from V and 7 bases from J, with 16 bases between. Germline V gene sequence: CDR1 SGHNT, CDR2 YYREEE (reference sequence). CDR3 length equals 14 residues. The chain's CDR3 is CASSSYSGKLEAFF. DNA for the CDR3: TGTGCCAGCAGCTCCTACAGCGGGAAGCTTGAAGCTTTCTTT.

CDR3: CASSGTARDTQYF. The CDR3 DNA reads TGTGCCAGTAGTGGGACAGCACGAGATACGCAGTATTTT. The V and J genes are TRBV19 and TRBJ2-3, with 7 nucleotides matching TRBD1. V lost 5 bases, J lost 5 bases, and 4 bases stayed unmatched. CDR1 is LNHDA, CDR2 SQIVND, per germline (reference sequence). This CDR3 spans 13 amino acids.

The chain recombines TRBV6-5 with TRBJ1-6; TRBD1 might be the D (5 bases). V lost 2 bases, J lost 14 bases, and 10 bases lay in between. In germline, CDR1 is MNHEY, CDR2 SVGAGI. The CDR3 sequence is 12 residues long. CDR3 loop: CASSYDSQSLHF. CDR3 sequence (DNA): TGTGCCAGCAGTTACGACAGCCAGTCCCTCCACTTT.